The TCR beta chain described here comes from a study of spatial heterogeneity in lung cancer. TCRdb independently ran MiXCR on the 5' RACE reads; one entry per CDR3 protein. This table has under 40,000 distinct CDR3 sequences, around 5% appearing once. This clonotype showed up many times. This CDR3 is built from 16 residues. Trimming left V 0 bases short and J 0 bases short, with 9 bases between. CDR1 MGHRA and CDR2 YSYEKL come from the germline V gene. As for time point: sample taken at primary tumor resection. Sample: PBMCs, taken at surgery. This chain joins TRBV4-1 and TRBJ2-1; D remains unclear. This receptor was taken from a female donor with early-stage non-small cell lung cancer. The CDR3 protein is CASSQESTISYNEQFF. Written as DNA, the CDR3 is TGCGCCAGCAGCCAAGAAAGTACCATCTCCTACAATGAGCAGTTCTTC.